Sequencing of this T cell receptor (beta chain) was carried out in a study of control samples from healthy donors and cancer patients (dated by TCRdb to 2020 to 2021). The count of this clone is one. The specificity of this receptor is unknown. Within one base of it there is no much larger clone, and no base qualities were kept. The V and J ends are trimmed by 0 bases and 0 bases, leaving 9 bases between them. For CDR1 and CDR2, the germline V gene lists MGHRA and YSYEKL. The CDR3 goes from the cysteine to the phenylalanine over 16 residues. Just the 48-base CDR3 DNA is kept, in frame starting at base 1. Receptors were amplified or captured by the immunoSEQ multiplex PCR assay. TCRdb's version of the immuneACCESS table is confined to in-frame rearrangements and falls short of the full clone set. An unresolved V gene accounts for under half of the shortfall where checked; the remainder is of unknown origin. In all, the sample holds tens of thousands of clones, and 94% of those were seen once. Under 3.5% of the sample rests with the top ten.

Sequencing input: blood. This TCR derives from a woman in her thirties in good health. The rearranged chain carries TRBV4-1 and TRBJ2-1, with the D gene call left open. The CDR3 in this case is CASSQDLADSYNEQFF. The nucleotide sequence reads TGCGCCAGCAGCCAAGATTTGGCGGACTCCTACAATGAGCAGTTCTTC.